The 16 T cell receptor beta chains below were found in one sample sequenced in a study of shared clonotypes between healthy human individuals (TCRdb year 2020). The library was prepared using the immunoSEQ multiplex PCR assay. The table was pulled from immuneACCESS by TCRdb, which kept in-frame rearrangements only. Such tables lose some clones; where checked, under half of the loss comes from unresolved V genes, and the rest has no known cause. Present in this sample are 450,000 to 600,000 clones, around 79% of which were seen just once. The ten largest clonotypes hold 10% to 15% of the sample. The sequenced sample consisted of PBMCs. The receptors come from a woman aged 40 to 55 in good health. Some clones in this sample may be carry-over from other donors' samples.

Remarks on this clone: Other nucleotide sequences in the sample specify the same CDR3. The chain combines TRBV5-4 with TRBJ1-4; D uncertain. The CDR3 extends over 13 amino acids. In germline, CDR1 is SGHNT, CDR2 YYREEE (reference sequence). V was cut by 1 base and J by 5 bases, with 6 bases left in between. The CDR3 is CASSLPENEKLFF. In nucleotides, the CDR3 is TGTGCCAGCAGCTTGCCGGAAAATGAAAAACTGTTTTTT.

The chain is built from TRBV6-6 and TRBJ2-6, with D unresolved. Germline CDR1 and CDR2: MNHNY and SVGAGI (reference sequence). V gave up 5 bases and J gave up 0 bases, with 5 bases separating them. The CDR3 consists of 14 residues. CDR3 sequence (DNA): TGTGCCAGCAGTGCTAGCTCTGGGGCCAACGTCCTGACTTTC. This gives the protein CASSASSGANVLTF.

This clone appeared a few times. The gene calls are TRBV5-1 and TRBJ2-1; 9 bases align to TRBD2. V lost 0 bases to trimming and J lost 9 bases; unmatched junction nucleotides: 7. Looked up from germline, CDR1 is SGHRS and CDR2 is YFSETQ. The CDR3 has 15 amino acids. The CDR3 region is CASSLATTSGGEQFF. The CDR3 bases are TGCGCCAGCAGCTTGGCGACGACTAGCGGCGGTGAGCAGTTCTTC. The variable domain in full, with the rest retrieved from reference TRBV5-1 and TRBJ2-1, is KAGVTQTPRYLIKTRGQQVTLSCSPISGHRSVSWYQQTPGQGLQFLFEYFSETQRNKGNFPGRFSGRQFSNSRSEMNVSTLELGDSALYLCASSLATTSGGEQFFGPGTRLTVL.

The genes are TRBV19 and TRBJ2-7, with 11 positions matching TRBD1. Germline loops: CDR1 LNHDA, CDR2 SQIVND (reference sequence). Trimming cost V 7 bases and J 3 bases; bases outside gene matches: 8. The CDR3 spans 15 residues. CDR3 sequence: CASIHPGTGGYEQYF. The CDR3 DNA reads TGTGCCAGTATCCACCCAGGGACAGGGGGCTACGAGCAGTACTTC. Variable domain in full (rest from reference TRBV19 and TRBJ2-7): DGGITQSPKYLFRKEGQNVTLSCEQNLNHDAMYWYRQDPGQGLRLIYYSQIVNDFQKGDIAEGYSVSREKKESFPLTVTSAQKNPTAFYLCASIHPGTGGYEQYFGPGTRLTVT.

This chain links TRBV7-6 with TRBJ2-7, with 9 bases lining up with TRBD2. Germline trimming cut 1 base from V and 0 bases from J; bases unmatched to any gene: 10. This CDR3 contains 18 residues. CDR1 SGHVS and CDR2 FNYEAQ come from the germline V gene. This CDR3 is CASSLGSSGMGFSYEQYF. The CDR3 nucleotides read TGTGCCAGCAGCTTAGGGTCTAGCGGGATGGGCTTCTCCTACGAGCAGTACTTC.

The chain employs TRBV7-9 and TRBJ2-3; D unclear. V lost 5 bases, J lost 3 bases, and 6 bases lay in between. This CDR3 is 12 amino acids long. Germline V gives CDR1 SEHNR, CDR2 FQNEAQ (reference sequence). The CDR3 sequence is CASSERTDTQYF. The CDR3, as DNA: TGTGCCAGCAGCGAAAGGACAGATACGCAGTATTTT.

This clone has a single count. The V gene is TRBV11-2, the J gene TRBJ2-5; a weak D match, TRBD1 (5 bases). The J call may not be correct, given that the DNA end is closer to TRBJ2-7. The CDR3 is 15 amino acids. Germline V CDR1 and CDR2: SGHAT, FQNNGV. In DNA form, the CDR3 reads TGTGCCAGCAGCTTACTCACAGGTACAGCCTACGAGCAGTACTTC. It is translated as CASSLLTGTAYEQYF.

The V and J genes are TRBV6-6 and TRBJ1-5, with D possibly TRBD1 on 5 matching bases. CDR1 and CDR2 (germline): MNHNY, SVGAGI (reference sequence). This CDR3 is built from 13 residues. Trimming took off 5 bases at V and 6 bases at J, with 11 bases between the two ends. In DNA, the CDR3 is TGTGCCAGCAGTCCAGGTGGGGGTCAGCCCCAGCATTTT. This encodes CASSPGGGQPQHF.

The chain recombines TRBV28 with TRBJ2-7; TRBD2 aligns across 12 bases. Germline V gene lookup returns CDR1 MDHEN and CDR2 SYDVKM. The V and J ends lost 7 bases and 7 bases, in that order; junction bases with no gene match: 5. CDR3 length: 13 residues. CDR3 nucleotide sequence: TGTGCCAGCACCTCTGGGACTAGCGGGGAGCAGTACTTC. Translation: CASTSGTSGEQYF.

V gene TRBV27 combines with J gene TRBJ2-7; 8 bases are a match to TRBD2. The CDR3 spans 14 residues. Trimming at V came to 6 bases and at J to 5 bases, leaving 9 bases not matched to a gene. The germline V gene encodes CDR1 MNHEY and CDR2 SMNVEV (reference sequence). The CDR3 region has the DNA TGTGCCAGCAGCCCGCTAGCGGGCCCACACGAGCAGTACTTC. It yields the protein CASSPLAGPHEQYF.

The chain combines TRBV7-3 with TRBJ2-1; 12 bases line up with TRBD2. V trimming: 1 base; J trimming: 7 bases; junction bases outside the gene matches: 5. Germline CDR1 reads SGHTA; CDR2 reads FQGTGA. This CDR3 spans 16 amino acids. The CDR3 nucleotides read TGTGCCAGCAGCTTAATAGGGCTAGCGGGAGGGAATGAGCAGTTCTTC. The encoded protein is CASSLIGLAGGNEQFF.

The V and J genes are TRBV6-1 and TRBJ1-1, with D perhaps TRBD1 (5 bases). CDR1 MNHNS and CDR2 SASEGT come from the germline V gene. This CDR3 comprises 15 residues. V lost 3 bases and J 1 base, leaving 12 bases between the germline ends. CDR3 coding DNA: TGTGCCAGCAGTGACCCAGGACAAAAGAACACTGAAGCTTTCTTT. It is translated as CASSDPGQKNTEAFF.

The V gene is TRBV30, the J gene TRBJ2-1; D is ambiguous. Trimming cost V 4 bases and J 7 bases, with 17 bases left between them. This CDR3 has 14 residues. Germline values: CDR1 GTSNPN, CDR2 SVGIG (reference sequence). The CDR3 nucleotides are TGTGCCTGGATTAGGTCGTCAACCGCTAATGAGCAGTTCTTC. It specifies CAWIRSSTANEQFF.

The CDR3 DNA sequence: TGTGCCAGCAGACCCCTGGCCATCGAGAACACTGAAGCTTTCTTT. Protein sequence: CASRPLAIENTEAFF. The chain joins TRBV27 to TRBJ1-1; D not certain. This CDR3 is 15 amino acids long. CDR1 and CDR2 (germline): MNHEY, SMNVEV (reference sequence). Trimming stripped 6 bases from V and 1 base from J, with 15 bases between.

V usage is TRBV5-4 and J usage is TRBJ2-1, with 7 bases identical to TRBD1. Germline CDR1 and CDR2: SGHNT and YYREEE (reference sequence). V lost 5 bases to trimming and J lost 9 bases; unmatched junction nucleotides: 14. The CDR3 is made up of 15 amino acids. This CDR3 is CASSSGQTVSREQFF. CDR3 sequence (DNA): TGTGCCAGCAGTTCGGGACAGACGGTTTCACGTGAGCAGTTCTTC.

The chain combines TRBV19 with TRBJ2-2; 7 nucleotides align to TRBD2. The CDR3 contains 14 residues. CDR1 is LNHDA, CDR2 SQIVND, per germline (reference sequence). V trimming: 4 bases; J trimming: 3 bases; junction bases outside the gene matches: 2. The CDR3 sequence: CASSRLAHTGELFF. The CDR3 nucleotides are TGTGCCAGTAGTAGACTAGCCCACACCGGGGAGCTGTTTTTT. Combining the CDR3 with reference TRBV19 and TRBJ2-2 gives the whole variable domain DGGITQSPKYLFRKEGQNVTLSCEQNLNHDAMYWYRQDPGQGLRLIYYSQIVNDFQKGDIAEGYSVSREKKESFPLTVTSAQKNPTAFYLCASSRLAHTGELFFGEGSRLTVL.